This T cell receptor beta chain originates from a study of T cell repertoires in aging, cancer and after chemotherapy. Looking at the study overall: Donor ages fell into six groups from 30 or younger up to 70 or older. Repeat sampling of healthy donors over several months to years showed clear clonal overlap. Study-wide results and limits: Untreated cancer patients had significantly lower blood TCR diversity than age-matched healthy donors. Healthy donors lost TCR diversity with age mainly through richness, cancer patients through richness and evenness.

TCR beta rearrangements were amplified from peripheral blood genomic DNA. Rearranged V-D-J TRB sequences were amplified with a mixed TRB-A/B primer pool. TCRdb used MiXCR to reprocess the multiplex PCR reads, holding one entry per CDR3 protein. The sample lists about 9,400 distinct CDR3 sequences, approximately 40% occurring once. Comments on this clonotype: Its antigen is unknown.

J gave up 0 bases and V 5 bases, and 17 bases lay outside the gene matches. Germline CDR1 is SGHAT and CDR2 is FQNNGV. CDR3 length: 19 residues. The sequenced sample consisted of blood. The clonotype was recovered from a human donor in good health. The chain recombines TRBV11-2 with TRBJ2-3; 7 bases line up with TRBD1. This CDR3 reads CASSRPRDRDFSSTDTQYF. The CDR3 DNA is TGTGCCAGCAGCCGACCGAGGGACAGAGACTTTTCTAGCACAGATACGCAGTATTTT.